The 21 T cell receptor beta chains presented below share a single source sample, sequenced in a study of T cells in Graves' hyperthyroidism and ophthalmopathy. RNA transcripts were the template for amplifying TCR beta CDR3 regions. The HTBI primer set was used in a first-round RT-PCR of the TCR CDR3. TCRdb re-analysed the multiplex PCR reads in MiXCR, keeping a single row per CDR3 protein. The sample holds about 360,000 distinct CDR3 sequences, 15% to 18% seen once. The sequenced sample consisted of blood. The origin of the receptors is a woman aged 18-35 years with Graves' hyperthyroidism that later progressed to Graves' ophthalmopathy.

This clonotype occurred many times. Written as DNA, the CDR3 is TGTGCCAGCAGCTTAGGGAGTAACCCTACCTACGAGCAGTACTTC. Its protein is CASSLGSNPTYEQYF. The chain carries TRBV7-2 and TRBJ2-7, with D unresolved. CDR1 is SGHTA, CDR2 FQGNSA, per germline. CDR3 length: 15 amino acids. V gave up 1 base and J gave up 2 bases, with 12 bases separating them.

This clonotype was counted at least ten times. V and J are TRBV20-1 and TRBJ2-2, with D possibly being TRBD1 (6 bases). The germline V and J ends were trimmed by 6 bases and 0 bases, with 11 bases remaining between them. CDR1 is DFQATT and CDR2 is SNEGSKA in the germline V gene (reference sequence). The CDR3 runs to 14 residues. CDR3 nucleotide sequence: TGCAGTGCCCCAGGGGTGACGAACACCGGGGAGCTGTTTTTT. This sequence encodes CSAPGVTNTGELFF.

This clonotype was seen ten or more times. This chain uses TRBV5-1 with TRBJ2-5, with 8 bases that match TRBD2. The CDR3 contains 13 residues. Unmatched junction bases numbered 3, after V lost 4 bases and J lost 4 bases. Germline CDR1 SGHRS, CDR2 YFSETQ. For the CDR3, the DNA is TGCGCCAGCAGCCCGGGAGGGGGAGAGACCCAGTACTTC. Its translation is CASSPGGGETQYF.

The V gene is TRBV27, the J gene TRBJ2-1, with D perhaps matching TRBD2 (5 bases). The germline V and J ends were trimmed by 2 bases and 8 bases, with 16 bases remaining between them. The CDR3 loop spans 15 amino acids. From germline, CDR1 is MNHEY and CDR2 SMNVEV (reference sequence). CDR3 amino acids: CASSLNPRSSYEQFF. The CDR3 region has the DNA TGTGCCAGCAGTTTAAATCCCCGGTCTAGCTATGAGCAGTTCTTC.

This clonotype was detected many times. This CDR3 reads CASTPRALNNEQFF. CDR3 DNA: TGTGCCAGCACCCCCAGGGCTCTAAATAATGAGCAGTTCTTC. V is TRBV28 and J is TRBJ2-1; maybe TRBD1 (5 bases). The CDR3 has 14 amino acids. Germline CDR1 reads MDHEN; CDR2 reads SYDVKM. The ends were cut back, 7 bases at V and 7 bases at J, with 17 bases in the middle.

The CDR3 loop reads CASSPSALSSYNEQFF. The CDR3 DNA reads as TGTGCCAGCTCACCAAGCGCTTTGAGCTCCTACAATGAGCAGTTCTTC. This chain links TRBV18 with TRBJ2-1; D not certain. The ends were cut back, 2 bases at V and 0 bases at J, with 11 bases in the middle. This CDR3 comprises 16 residues. From germline, CDR1 is KGHSH and CDR2 LQKENI.

The sample holds many counts of this clonotype. The chain carries TRBV6-1 and TRBJ2-7; the match to TRBD1 covers 7 bases. Germline V gene data show CDR1 as MNHNS and CDR2 as SASEGT. The ends lost 10 bases at V and 6 bases at J; junction bases unmatched: 18. The CDR3 is 15 residues long. The CDR3 spells CATRPPRGGEVEQYF. As DNA, the CDR3 is TGTGCCACCCGTCCGCCTCGAGGGGGCGAGGTCGAGCAGTACTTC.

This clonotype has ten or more counts. V is TRBV18 and J is TRBJ2-7; D possibly corresponds to TRBD2 (5 bases). The CDR3 runs to 12 residues. V lost 3 bases, J lost 5 bases, and 8 bases lay in between. Per the germline V gene, CDR1 is KGHSH and CDR2 is LQKENI. As DNA, the CDR3 is TGTGCCAGCTCACCTTCGGGGAACGAGCAGTACTTC. Its translation: CASSPSGNEQYF.

There are many counts of this clonotype. The rearrangement joins TRBV7-9 to TRBJ2-5; tentatively, D is TRBD2 (5 bases). Trimming took 6 bases from V and 5 from J, leaving 25 bases between them. The CDR3 has 17 amino acids. The V gene's germline CDR1 is SEHNR and CDR2 FQNEAQ (reference sequence). Written as DNA, the CDR3 is TGTGCCAGCAGTAGCGACCCCCTACGGACGTCCGAGGAGACCCAGTACTTC. Amino acids: CASSSDPLRTSEETQYF.

Ten or more counts support this clonotype. The chain employs TRBV5-1 and TRBJ2-7; 9 bases align to TRBD2. V lost 6 bases and J lost 5; bases outside the gene matches: 6. Germline CDR1 SGHRS, CDR2 YFSETQ. The CDR3 totals 13 residues. The CDR3 sequence: CASMVSSGNEQYF. The CDR3 DNA is TGCGCCAGCATGGTCTCTAGCGGGAACGAGCAGTACTTC.

This clonotype was seen a handful of times. Possible read error: a much larger clone is one base away. The chain combines TRBV3-1 with TRBJ2-1, with D possibly being TRBD1 or TRBD2 (7 bases each). Germline CDR1 reads LGHDT; CDR2 reads YNNKEL (reference sequence). The CDR3 covers 20 residues. CDR3 DNA: TGTGCCAGCAGCCAAGAGAATCCGCGCAGCGGGACAGACTCCTACAATAAGCAGTTCTTC. Residues: CASSQENPRSGTDSYNKQFF.

The J gene is TRBJ2-1, the V gene TRBV16; 7 bases map to TRBD2. This CDR3 comprises 13 residues. J lost 13 bases, V lost 2 bases, and 8 bases had no gene match. CDR1 is KGHSY, CDR2 FQNENV, per germline. The CDR3, as DNA: TGTGCCAGCAGCCAAACTCGGGCGGGGGATCAGTTCTTC. Protein: CASSQTRAGDQFF.

At least ten counts were recorded for this clonotype. The chain employs TRBV27 and TRBJ1-5; D is perhaps TRBD1 (5 bases). From germline, CDR1 is MNHEY and CDR2 SMNVEV (reference sequence). The V end was cut by 5 bases, the J end by 1 base, with 18 bases between. The CDR3 runs to 17 residues. Written as DNA, the CDR3 is TGTGCCAGCAGTCCCTTGGGGGGACTATCGAGCAATCAGCCCCAGCATTTT. Translation: CASSPLGGLSSNQPQHF.

This clonotype came up a few times. Mismatch with germline at one junction end may stem from a read error. This rearrangement joins TRBV30 to TRBJ2-4; D possibly corresponds to TRBD1 (5 bases). The CDR3 spans 13 residues. Germline V gene data show CDR1 as GTSNPN and CDR2 as SVGIG (reference sequence). The CDR3 region is CAWSLGAKNTQYF. The CDR3 bases are TGTGCCTGGAGTTTAGGGGCCAAAAACACTCAGTACTTC.

V and J are TRBV7-8 and TRBJ1-5; TRBD1 agrees at 12 bases. With V trimmed by 4 bases and J by 6 bases, 10 bases remained unmatched. CDR3 size: 17 residues. Per the germline V gene, CDR1 is SGHVS and CDR2 is FQNEAQ. In DNA form, the CDR3 reads TGTGCCAGCAGCTCGGGACAGGGGGCGTGGGCAGGTCAGCCCCAGCATTTT. Protein: CASSSGQGAWAGQPQHF.

This clonotype was detected ten times or more. The V call is TRBV6-2 or TRBV6-3, the J call TRBJ1-2; D gene unclear. The CDR3 has 16 residues. Trimming pared 0 bases from V and 1 base from J, leaving 12 bases between. Germline V gene sequence: CDR1 MNHEY, CDR2 SVGEGT. The DNA for the CDR3 is TGTGCCAGCAGTTACTCGAAGGGAGGAATTAACTATGGCTACACCTTC. Encoded protein: CASSYSKGGINYGYTF.

This clonotype has a count of ten or more. The V gene is TRBV5-6, the J gene TRBJ2-1; possible D gene TRBD2, 6 bases. Germline values: CDR1 SGHDT, CDR2 YYEEEE. The CDR3 has 17 amino acids. Trimming pared 0 bases from V and 3 bases from J, leaving 16 bases between. This CDR3 is CASSLAPSGVGYNEQFF. The CDR3 DNA reads as TGTGCCAGCAGCTTGGCTCCCTCGGGGGTGGGCTACAATGAGCAGTTCTTC.

In this sample, this clonotype turned up many times. The V and J genes are TRBV28 and TRBJ1-6; D not resolved. The germline V gene encodes CDR1 MDHEN and CDR2 SYDVKM. The CDR3 extends over 15 amino acids. Trimming removed 7 bases from V and 0 bases from J, with 10 bases in between. The CDR3 nucleotides are TGTGCCAGCATTGACGCGGGCTCCTATAATTCACCCCTCCACTTT. It yields the protein CASIDAGSYNSPLHF. The complete variable domain, with remaining parts taken from reference TRBV28 and TRBJ1-6, reads DVKVTQSSRYLVKRTGEKVFLECVQDMDHENMFWYRQDPGLGLRLIYFSYDVKMKEKGDIPEGYSVSREKKERFSLILESASTNQTSMYLCASIDAGSYNSPLHFGNGTRLTVT.

Ten or more counts support this clonotype. The V call is TRBV20-1, the J call TRBJ2-7; D not certain. Trimming stripped 3 bases from V and 1 base from J, with 7 bases between. Germline V gene data show CDR1 as DFQATT and CDR2 as SNEGSKA (reference sequence). The CDR3 extends over 12 amino acids. As DNA, the CDR3 is TGCAGTGCTAGGGGCTCATCCTACGAGCAGTACTTC. Amino acid sequence: CSARGSSYEQYF.

Many counts were recorded for this clonotype. CDR3: CASSPTTRAGYGYTF. The CDR3 DNA reads TGTGCCAGCAGTCCCACCACCAGGGCGGGCTATGGCTACACCTTC. This chain joins TRBV27 and TRBJ1-2, with D possibly matching TRBD1 (5 bases). The germline gives CDR1 MNHEY, CDR2 SMNVEV (reference sequence). This CDR3 contains 15 residues. The ends were cut back, 5 bases at V and 4 bases at J, with 17 bases in the middle.

The rearrangement uses TRBV19 and TRBJ1-2; D is ambiguous. The V gene's germline CDR1 is LNHDA and CDR2 SQIVND (reference sequence). The length of the CDR3 is 8 residues. CDR3 coding DNA: TGTGAGGTTTGTGGCTACACCTTC. It translates to CEVCGYTF. The full variable domain, completed using reference TRBV19 and TRBJ1-2, is DGGITQSPKYLFRKEGQNVTLSCEQNLNHDAMYWYRQDPGQGLRLIYYSQIVNDFQKGDIAEGYSVSREKKESFPLTVTSAQKNPTAFYLCEVCGYTFGSGTRLTVV.